Many counts were recorded for the clone carrying this TCR beta chain. The antigen remains undetermined. This entry belongs to a study of human T cells and chemical hapten exposure. Study as a whole: TCR yields per sample varied, mainly owing to small pooled library volume differences. General study points: With DPC sensitization, TCRs exceeding 1 in 1000 frequency showed no change.

The library tagged each cDNA molecule with unique molecular identifiers. Methods used by the authors: There were a median of approximately 88,000 TCRs per sample, with a range from about 23,224 to 690,600. TCRdb re-called the reads with MiXCR, one entry per CDR3 protein. These V and J calls originate from TCRdb's pipeline instead of the authors' own analysis. In the table there are 120,000 or so distinct CDR3 sequences, around 9% of which are singletons. Trimming removed 0 bases at V and 5 bases at J, with 7 bases between. The CDR3 length is 13 residues. From germline, CDR1 is MNHEY and CDR2 SVGAGI. Unfractionated whole blood yielded total RNA.

The TCR originated in a human donor in good health. Some clones in this sample may be carry-over from other donors' samples. The J gene is TRBJ1-1, the V gene TRBV6-5, with unresolved D. The sequenced material came from whole blood. The CDR3 sequence is CASSYSIWTEAFF. As DNA, the CDR3 is TGTGCCAGCAGTTACTCGATCTGGACTGAAGCTTTCTTT.